The 7 T cell receptor beta chains presented below share a single source sample, sequenced in a study of blood T cells in healthy people across ages. A second PCR of 7 to 11 cycles used a sample-barcoded 5' primer and a J-beta primer mix. MiXCR was run by TCRdb on the 5' RACE reads, yielding one entry per CDR3 protein. The data contain hundreds of thousands of distinct CDR3 sequences, more than 50% of them seen just once; the ten biggest clones take up about a quarter. Sequencing input: blood. These receptors were obtained from a man aged 35 to 55 in good health.

The chain links TRBV20-1 to TRBJ1-2, with 10 bases aligning to TRBD1. The J segment lost 1 base and the V segment lost 5 bases, leaving 1 base of the junction unmatched. Germline loops: CDR1 DFQATT, CDR2 SNEGSKA (reference sequence). This CDR3 has 13 amino acids. The CDR3 DNA reads as TGCAGTGCTTGGACAGGGGGTAACTATGGCTACACCTTC. Protein: CSAWTGGNYGYTF.

The chain joins TRBV7-3 to TRBJ2-5, with D possibly TRBD2 on 5 matching bases. Germline V gene data show CDR1 as SGHTA and CDR2 as FQGTGA. V was pared by 1 base and J by 5 bases, with 11 bases between. CDR3 length: 14 amino acids. CDR3 sequence: CASSLRGSVETQYF. The CDR3 region has the DNA TGTGCCAGCAGCTTAAGGGGTAGCGTGGAGACCCAGTACTTC.

This clonotype occurred once. Its ends do not fully match the called genes, so a read error is possible. The genes are TRBV7-7 and TRBJ1-1; possibly TRBD1 for D (5 bases). There are 15 residues in the CDR3. CDR1 SSHAT and CDR2 FNYEAQ come from the germline V gene (reference sequence). For the CDR3, the DNA is TGTGCTAGCAGCCCGTTCTCTCAGGGTACCACTGAAGCTTTCTTT. Encoded protein: CASSPFSQGTTEAFF.

This clonotype was picked up a small number of times. This chain joins TRBV12-3 or TRBV12-4 and TRBJ2-3; 7 bases align to TRBD1. This CDR3 has 17 residues. V trimming: 6 bases; J trimming: 2 bases; junction bases outside the gene matches: 14. The CDR3 loop reads CASRQMTGWDLTDTQYF. For the CDR3, the DNA is TGTGCCAGCAGACAGATGACAGGGTGGGACCTCACAGATACGCAGTATTTT.

This clonotype was seen only a few times. The V gene is TRBV20-1, the J gene TRBJ1-1, with D tentatively TRBD1 (6 bases). The germline V gene encodes CDR1 DFQATT and CDR2 SNEGSKA (reference sequence). The length of the CDR3 is 13 residues. DNA of the CDR3: TGCAGCGACAACAGGGCGGGGAGAACTGAAGCTTTCTTT. This sequence encodes CSDNRAGRTEAFF.

V is TRBV12-5 and J is TRBJ2-7; D is possibly TRBD1 (6 bases). CDR1 LGHNT and CDR2 FRNRAP come from the germline V gene. V dropped 0 bases and J dropped 4 bases, with 19 bases sitting between them. This CDR3 is 17 amino acids long. The CDR3 DNA sequence: TGTGCTAGTGGTTTGGTAGGGGCCGGGACACCGCCTTACGAGCAGTACTTC. It encodes CASGLVGAGTPPYEQYF.

The chain carries TRBV20-1 and TRBJ2-1, with 8 bases matching TRBD2. The germline V gene encodes CDR1 DFQATT and CDR2 SNEGSKA (reference sequence). The CDR3 runs to 16 residues. V shed 2 bases, J shed 6 bases, and the junction held 12 bases outside the gene matches. In DNA, the CDR3 is TGCAGTGCTAGAATTCGGGGGGCGGGAGGTACCAATGAGCAGTTCTTC. Translated, it gives CSARIRGAGGTNEQFF.